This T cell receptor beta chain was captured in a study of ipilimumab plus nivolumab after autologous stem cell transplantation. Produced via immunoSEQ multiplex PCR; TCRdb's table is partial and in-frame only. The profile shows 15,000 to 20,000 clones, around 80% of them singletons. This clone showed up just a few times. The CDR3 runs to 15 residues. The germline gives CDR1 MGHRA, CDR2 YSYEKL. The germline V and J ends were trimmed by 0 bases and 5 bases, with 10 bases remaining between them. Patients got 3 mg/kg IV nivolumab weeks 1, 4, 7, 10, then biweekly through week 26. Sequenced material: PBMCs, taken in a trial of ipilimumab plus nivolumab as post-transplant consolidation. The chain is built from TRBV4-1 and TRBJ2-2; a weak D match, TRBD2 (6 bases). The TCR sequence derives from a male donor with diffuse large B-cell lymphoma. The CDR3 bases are TGCGCCAGCAGCCAAGATGGAGGGCCTACCGGGGAGCTGTTTTTT. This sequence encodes CASSQDGGPTGELFF.